This T cell receptor beta chain was found in a study of response to subunit inactivated influenza vaccine. A single record per CDR3 protein comes from TCRdb applying MiXCR to the RT-PCR reads. The table includes 800,000 or so distinct CDR3 sequences, 20% to 25% detected once. Unmatched junction bases numbered 7, after V lost 6 bases and J lost 3 bases. The germline V gene has CDR1 MDHEN and CDR2 SYDVKM. This CDR3 comprises 14 residues. The sample in question was PBMCs from blood, obtained more than 4 days after vaccination. The rearrangement uses TRBV28 and TRBJ1-2; 7 nucleotides line up with TRBD1. This clonotype was obtained from a man between 50 and 59 years old who received an inactivated influenza vaccine. This CDR3 is CASSSHRGDYGYTF. In nucleotides, the CDR3 is TGTGCCAGCAGCTCACACAGGGGCGACTATGGCTACACCTTC.